The table lists the clone carrying this T cell receptor beta chain with many counts. This record belongs to a study of human T cells and chemical hapten exposure. TCRdb redid the calling of the RACE reads with MiXCR, one entry per CDR3 protein. The sample shows fewer than 90,000 distinct CDR3 sequences, around 7% of them seen only once. Time point denoted: patch test 2, 6 weeks after DPC sensitization. Treatment noted: therapeutic diphenylcyclopropenone sensitization with weekly scalp DPC. The sequencing here drew on whole blood, taken in connection with sensitization to the hapten diphenylcyclopropenone (DPC). The sequence came from a woman in her twenties or thirties with alopecia areata. Some clones in this sample may be carry-over from other donors' samples.

The DNA for the CDR3 is TGTGCCAGCAGTGTGTATCGGGGGGGCCCAGATACGCAGTATTTT. It is translated as CASSVYRGGPDTQYF. The chain is built from TRBV2 and TRBJ2-3; 8 nucleotides agree with TRBD2. The CDR3 is 15 residues long. V lost 4 bases and J lost 4; bases outside the gene matches: 7. Germline-derived CDR1 and CDR2 are SNHLY and FYNNEI.